This T cell receptor (beta chain) comes out of a study of Ad26.COV2.S vaccination and SARS-CoV-2 variants. Study context: This donor came from the COV1001 trial of Ad26.COV2.S. Doses of Ad26.COV2.S were injected into muscle once or twice, 56 days apart.

Looked up from germline, CDR1 is SGHDN and CDR2 is FVKESK. V was trimmed by 3 bases and J by 5 bases, leaving 8 bases between them. This CDR3 contains 13 residues. The sample's treatment: roughly 19 received Ad26.COV2.S at low or high dose, single or two shots; roughly five received placebo; per-sample allocation not given. At day 63 after the first vaccine or placebo injection, samples were drawn. Boston supplied an adult donor aged 18-55 years. As its vector, the vaccine had Ad26, which expressed Wuhan-strain SARS-CoV-2 spike. The protocol was immunoSEQ multiplex PCR, while the TCRdb copy is restricted to in-frame clones and leaves out a portion. The sample yields hundreds of thousands of clones, about 85% seen once.

This TCR was recovered from a person aged 18-60 years who received the Ad26.COV2.S COVID-19 vaccine or a placebo. Sample: peripheral blood, taken in a trial of Ad26.COV2.S vaccine versus placebo. This chain connects TRBV14 to TRBJ1-5, with D hard to call. The CDR3 here is CASSQGPYQPQHF. The CDR3 DNA sequence: TGTGCCAGCAGCCAGGGTCCTTATCAGCCCCAGCATTTT.